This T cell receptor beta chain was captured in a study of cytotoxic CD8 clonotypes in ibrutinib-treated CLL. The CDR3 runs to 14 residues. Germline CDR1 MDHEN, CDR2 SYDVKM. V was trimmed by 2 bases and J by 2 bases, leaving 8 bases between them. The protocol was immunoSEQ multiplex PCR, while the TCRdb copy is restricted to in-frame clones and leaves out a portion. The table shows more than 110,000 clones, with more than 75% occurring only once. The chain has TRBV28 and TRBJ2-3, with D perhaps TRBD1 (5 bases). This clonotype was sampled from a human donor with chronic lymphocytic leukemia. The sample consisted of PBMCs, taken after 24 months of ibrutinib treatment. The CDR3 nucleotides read TGTGCCAGCAGTTTAGGCAGGGCCACAGATACGCAGTATTTT. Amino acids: CASSLGRATDTQYF. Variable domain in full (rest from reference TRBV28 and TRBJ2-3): DVKVTQSSRYLVKRTGEKVFLECVQDMDHENMFWYRQDPGLGLRLIYFSYDVKMKEKGDIPEGYSVSREKKERFSLILESASTNQTSMYLCASSLGRATDTQYFGPGTRLTVL.